Following are 22 T cell receptor beta chains from one sample sequenced in a study of cytomegalovirus exposure and HLA in healthy donors. Vbeta (60) and Jbeta (13) primers were used in the PCR. TCRdb keeps only in-frame clones here, not all; method: immunoSEQ multiplex PCR. The sample includes some 150,000 clones, roughly 81% of them seen just once. The material sequenced was PBMCs. The receptors stem from a woman between 18 and 30 years old in good health and CMV-seropositive.

The rearrangement links TRBV27 to TRBJ1-6, with 11 bases matching TRBD1. The CDR3 covers 15 residues. Per germline, CDR1 MNHEY and CDR2 SMNVEV (reference sequence). V shed 2 bases, J shed 7 bases, and the junction held 1 base outside the gene matches. The CDR3 loop reads CASSLGDRGNSPLHF. CDR3 nucleotide sequence: TGTGCCAGCAGTTTAGGGGACAGGGGGAATTCACCCCTCCACTTT.

The rearrangement links TRBV6-1 to TRBJ2-7, with D perhaps matching TRBD1 (6 bases). CDR1 is MNHNS and CDR2 is SASEGT in the germline V gene. The length of the CDR3 is 15 residues. V was clipped by 8 bases and J by 4 bases, with 21 bases between them. The CDR3 coding sequence is TGTGCCAGCGGCCGGATTGGGGGCAGGGCGTACGAGCAGTACTTC. This sequence encodes CASGRIGGRAYEQYF.

The chain is built from TRBV27 and TRBJ1-2, with 7 bases lining up with TRBD1. This CDR3 region has 17 residues. Germline loops: CDR1 MNHEY, CDR2 SMNVEV (reference sequence). The junction had 14 bases not matched to a gene; V was cut back by 5 bases and J by 2 bases. CDR3 sequence reads: CASSLLSTRTGNYGYTF. The CDR3 DNA reads as TGTGCCAGCAGTCTCCTCTCAACTAGGACAGGAAACTATGGCTACACCTTC.

Note on this clone: Germline and junction disagree at one end, which may indicate a read error. The chain employs TRBV7-7 and TRBJ2-4, with 8 nucleotides matching TRBD2. This CDR3 is built from 18 residues. Germline assignment: CDR1 SSHAT and CDR2 FNYEAQ (reference sequence). The CDR3 loop reads CASSLVARGDCAKNIQYF. The CDR3 DNA follows: TGTGCTAGCAGCTTAGTAGCGCGGGGGGACTGTGCCAAAAACATTCAGTACTTC.

CDR3 in amino acids: CASSKLGGETQYF. Written as DNA, the CDR3 is TGTGCCAGTAGTAAACTAGGGGGAGAGACCCAGTACTTC. The chain joins TRBV19 to TRBJ2-5; maybe TRBD1 (6 bases). From germline, CDR1 is LNHDA and CDR2 SQIVND (reference sequence). This CDR3 has 13 residues. Trimming shortened V by 4 bases and J by 4 bases, and 10 bases separated the two germline ends.

The chain couples TRBV5-1 to TRBJ1-2, with TRBD1 matching over 7 bases. V lost 0 bases, J lost 5 bases, and 13 bases stayed unmatched. This CDR3 has 17 residues. Germline loops: CDR1 SGHRS, CDR2 YFSETQ. The chain's CDR3 is CASSLDGGTASFYGYTF. CDR3 DNA: TGCGCCAGCAGCTTGGATGGCGGGACAGCCTCTTTTTATGGCTACACCTTC.

The rearrangement links TRBV9 to TRBJ1-1; maybe TRBD1 (5 bases). V shed 3 bases and J shed 1 base, with 7 bases lying between them. Germline CDR1 reads SGDLS; CDR2 reads YYNGEE. The CDR3 covers 13 residues. The CDR3 DNA sequence: TGTGCCAGCAGCGCCGACAGGAACACTGAAGCTTTCTTT. Encoded protein: CASSADRNTEAFF. The variable domain in full, with the rest retrieved from reference TRBV9 and TRBJ1-1, is DSGVTQTPKHLITATGQRVTLRCSPRSGDLSVYWYQQSLDQGLQFLIQYYNGEERAKGNILERFSAQQFPDLHSELNLSSLELGDSALYFCASSADRNTEAFFGQGTRLTVV.

The table lists this clone with a few counts. The J gene is TRBJ2-7, the V gene TRBV5-1, with TRBD1 matching over 9 bases. This CDR3 region has 14 residues. The ends lost 1 base at V and 3 bases at J; junction bases unmatched: 2. Germline V gives CDR1 SGHRS, CDR2 YFSETQ. CDR3: CASSLLTGGYEQYF. CDR3 nucleotides: TGCGCCAGCAGCTTGTTGACAGGGGGCTACGAGCAGTACTTC. The whole variable domain, filled in from reference TRBV5-1 and TRBJ2-7, reads KAGVTQTPRYLIKTRGQQVTLSCSPISGHRSVSWYQQTPGQGLQFLFEYFSETQRNKGNFPGRFSGRQFSNSRSEMNVSTLELGDSALYLCASSLLTGGYEQYFGPGTRLTVT.

The V and J genes are TRBV6-6 and TRBJ2-1; the match to TRBD2 covers 9 bases. The CDR3 is 16 residues long. V was pared by 2 bases and J by 1 base, with 3 bases of the junction left unmatched. Germline CDR1 is MNHNY and CDR2 is SVGAGI (reference sequence). Here the CDR3 reads CASSYESGGSYNEQFF. In nucleotides, the CDR3 is TGTGCCAGCAGTTACGAAAGCGGGGGGTCCTACAATGAGCAGTTCTTC.

V gene TRBV7-6 combines with J gene TRBJ1-2, with D uncertain. V was shortened by 5 bases and J by 3 bases, with 10 bases between the two germline ends. The CDR3 has 13 residues. CDR1 and CDR2 from the germline V gene are SGHVS and FNYEAQ. CDR3 loop: CASSPSYDYGYTF. The CDR3, as DNA: TGTGCCAGCAGCCCGAGTTACGACTATGGCTACACCTTC.

The table lists this clone with a count of one. The chain combines TRBV27 with TRBJ2-1; 8 bases line up with TRBD2. Trimming cost V 0 bases and J 6 bases; bases outside gene matches: 16. Germline CDR1 and CDR2: MNHEY and SMNVEV (reference sequence). This CDR3 is built from 19 residues. The DNA for the CDR3 is TGTGCCAGCAGTTTATCGAGGGGTAGCGGGGTAGGGGGTGGCAATGAGCAGTTCTTC. Its protein is CASSLSRGSGVGGGNEQFF.

The chain combines TRBV10-3 with TRBJ2-1, with unresolved D. Trimming shortened V by 8 bases and J by 0 bases, and 8 bases separated the two germline ends. CDR3 size: 13 residues. Germline assignment: CDR1 ENHRY and CDR2 SYGVKD. CDR3 nucleotides: TGTGCCATCCTCTCGGTCTCCTACAATGAGCAGTTCTTC. Residues: CAILSVSYNEQFF.

A few counts support this clone. This chain links TRBV29-1 with TRBJ1-4; no clear D. V lost 0 bases and J lost 5, with 19 bases in between. The CDR3 is 17 amino acids. The germline CDR1 and CDR2 sequences are SQVTM and ANQGSEA. The CDR3 region is CSVEDRSEGGPNEKLFF. The DNA for the CDR3 is TGCAGCGTTGAAGATCGGTCGGAGGGTGGGCCAAATGAAAAACTGTTTTTT. Full variable domain (remainder filled in from reference TRBV29-1 and TRBJ1-4): SAVISQKPSRDICQRGTSLTIQCQVDSQVTMMFWYRQQPGQSLTLIATANQGSEATYESGFVIDKFPISRPNLTFSTLTVSNMSPEDSSIYLCSVEDRSEGGPNEKLFFGSGTQLSVL.

This chain joins TRBV11-2 and TRBJ1-1, with 9 bases aligning to TRBD1. There are 16 residues in the CDR3. V was pared by 0 bases and J by 3 bases, with 5 bases of the junction left unmatched. Germline-derived CDR1 and CDR2 are SGHAT and FQNNGV. This CDR3 is CASSLDPRTGDTEAFF. CDR3 bases: TGTGCCAGCAGCTTAGATCCCCGGACAGGGGACACTGAAGCTTTCTTT.

Note on this clone: Here the CDR3 omits its conserved ending phenylalanine or tryptophan, so a read error is the likely source. The CDR3 DNA reads as TGTGCCAGCAGCTTAGATCCAGACAGGGCCAAAAACATTCAGTACCTC. Translation: CASSLDPDRAKNIQYL. The chain recombines TRBV11-2 with TRBJ2-4; the D gene is possibly TRBD1 (6 bases). The germline CDR1 and CDR2 sequences are SGHAT and FQNNGV. CDR3 length: 16 residues. Trimming pared 0 bases from V and 1 base from J, leaving 10 bases between.

In this sample, this clone turned up once. This CDR3 is CASSSTGIHYLSDGYTF. The DNA of the CDR3 is TGTGCCAGCAGCTCTACAGGGATCCACTATCTAAGCGATGGCTACACCTTC. V is TRBV7-9 and J is TRBJ1-2; D perhaps matches TRBD1 (6 bases). V lost 4 bases to trimming and J lost 6 bases, with 24 bases between them. The CDR3 is made up of 17 amino acids. Per the germline V gene, CDR1 is SEHNR and CDR2 is FQNEAQ (reference sequence).

V and J are TRBV14 and TRBJ1-1; D ambiguous. Germline V CDR1 and CDR2: SGHDN, FVKESK. CDR3 length: 15 amino acids. The ends were cut back, 3 bases at V and 4 bases at J, with 15 bases in the middle. The CDR3, as DNA: TGTGCCAGCAGCCATAATCCGGAGGGTGGCACTGAAGCTTTCTTT. This translates into CASSHNPEGGTEAFF.

Notes on this clone: Germline is not matched at one junction end, which may reflect a read error. The chain employs TRBV7-7 and TRBJ2-2; the D is unclear. The CDR3 has 12 amino acids. Germline CDR1 is SSHAT and CDR2 is FNYEAQ (reference sequence). The CDR3 coding sequence is TGTGCTAGCAGCCCACGGGTCGGGGAGCTGTTTTTT. It encodes CASSPRVGELFF.

Here the CDR3 reads CASSLASNLNYEQYF. Written as DNA, the CDR3 is TGTGCCAGCAGCTTAGCGAGTAATTTAAACTACGAGCAGTACTTC. This chain links TRBV7-2 with TRBJ2-7; D gene ambiguous. Germline CDR1 SGHTA, CDR2 FQGNSA. Trimming removed 0 bases from V and 3 bases from J, with 12 bases in between. CDR3 length: 15 amino acids.

The chain employs TRBV5-1 and TRBJ2-5, with unresolved D. The V gene's germline CDR1 is SGHRS and CDR2 YFSETQ. The CDR3 is made up of 12 amino acids. Trimming stripped 4 bases from V and 4 bases from J, with 8 bases between. The CDR3 sequence: CASSQPRETQYF. The DNA of the CDR3 is TGCGCCAGCAGCCAACCGAGAGAGACCCAGTACTTC.

For the CDR3, the DNA is TGTGCCAGCAGCCCGCTCTCCGGTGCCTCAACCGGGACAGGGGTCACAGATACGCAGTATTTT. As protein: CASSPLSGASTGTGVTDTQYF. V and J are TRBV13 and TRBJ2-3; 10 bases are a match to TRBD1. The germline V gene encodes CDR1 PRHDT and CDR2 FYEKMQ (reference sequence). The CDR3 is 21 amino acids. V trimming: 5 bases; J trimming: 2 bases; junction bases outside the gene matches: 22. Full variable domain (remainder filled in from reference TRBV13 and TRBJ2-3): AAGVIQSPRHLIKEKRETATLKCYPIPRHDTVYWYQQGPGQDPQFLISFYEKMQSDKGSIPDRFSAQQFSDYHSELNMSSLELGDSALYFCASSPLSGASTGTGVTDTQYFGPGTRLTVL.

The chain links TRBV28 to TRBJ1-1; D not certain. V dropped 3 bases and J dropped 3 bases, with 11 bases sitting between them. Germline V gives CDR1 MDHEN, CDR2 SYDVKM. The CDR3 extends over 14 amino acids. CDR3 DNA: TGTGCCAGCAGTTTGACTAATCGGGACACTGAAGCTTTCTTT. Amino acids: CASSLTNRDTEAFF.